Each of the 20 T cell receptor beta chains below was sequenced from the same sample in a study of beta chain features in type 1 diabetes. What these receptors recognize is not known. The study reverse transcribed the entire isolated RNA, so it sequenced expressed TCRB transcripts. This table comes from immunoSEQ multiplex PCR, and its TCRdb copy is limited to in-frame clones, with some not included. The sample comprises 150,000 to 200,000 clones, more than 60% of which are singletons, and about 0.091% rests with the top ten. General study points: People with Type 1 diabetes carried modestly yet significantly shorter TCRB CDR3s in all four CD4+ subsets.

The sequencing input was naive CD4+ T cells from blood. The origin of the receptors is a man aged 25 to 40 with type 1 diabetes.

The J gene is TRBJ1-1, the V gene TRBV7-9; tentative D call: TRBD1 (5 bases). Germline CDR1 SEHNR, CDR2 FQNEAQ (reference sequence). Deletions cut 2 bases from V and 8 bases from J, with 9 bases between. The CDR3 totals 12 residues. The CDR3 DNA sequence: TGTGCCAGCAGCTTAAGAGGGGCAGAAGCTTTCTTT. Translation: CASSLRGAEAFF.

The gene calls are TRBV7-2 and TRBJ2-3; possibly TRBD2 for D (6 bases). Germline V gene lookup returns CDR1 SGHTA and CDR2 FQGNSA. Trimming stripped 5 bases from V and 1 base from J, with 10 bases between. The CDR3 covers 14 residues. The CDR3 region is CASSPGTGTDTQYF. As DNA, the CDR3 is TGTGCCAGCAGCCCCGGGACTGGCACAGATACGCAGTATTTT.

The chain couples TRBV5-4 to TRBJ2-3; D uncertain. Germline V gene data show CDR1 as SGHNT and CDR2 as YYREEE (reference sequence). The CDR3 is made up of 12 amino acids. V lost 4 bases and J 2 bases, leaving 5 bases between the germline ends. The chain's CDR3 is CASSPDTDTQYF. As DNA, the CDR3 is TGTGCCAGCAGCCCAGACACAGATACGCAGTATTTT.

V is TRBV30 and J is TRBJ1-2, with TRBD1 matching 8 bases. Per the germline V gene, CDR1 is GTSNPN and CDR2 is SVGIG (reference sequence). This CDR3 contains 15 residues. Trimming cost V 8 bases and J 9 bases; bases outside gene matches: 20. The CDR3 here is CAGTGDRGFFRSYTF. The DNA for the CDR3 is TGTGCCGGTACCGGCGACAGGGGCTTTTTCAGGAGCTACACCTTC.

The CDR3 reads CASSVRDRAPDTQYF. In DNA form, the CDR3 reads TGTGCCAGTAGTGTCCGGGACAGGGCCCCAGATACGCAGTATTTT. V and J are TRBV19 and TRBJ2-3, with TRBD1 matching 9 bases. The V segment lost 5 bases and the J segment 4 bases; nucleotides outside the gene matches: 7. The CDR3 runs 15 residues. Germline V gives CDR1 LNHDA, CDR2 SQIVND (reference sequence).

This clone was seen a few times. The V and J genes are TRBV30 and TRBJ1-1; D is possibly TRBD1 (6 bases). V dropped 5 bases and J dropped 0 bases, with 7 bases sitting between them. From germline, CDR1 is GTSNPN and CDR2 SVGIG (reference sequence). The CDR3 runs to 12 residues. CDR3 region: CAWQGLNTEAFF. DNA for the CDR3: TGTGCCTGGCAGGGGTTGAACACTGAAGCTTTCTTT.

This chain links TRBV19 with TRBJ2-6; no reliable D call. V shed 0 bases and J shed 2 bases, with 5 bases lying between them. This CDR3 comprises 15 residues. Germline V lookup: CDR1 LNHDA, CDR2 SQIVND (reference sequence). For the CDR3, the DNA is TGTGCCAGTAGTATAGACAACGCTGGGGCCAACGTCCTGACTTTC. It yields the protein CASSIDNAGANVLTF.

The rearrangement joins TRBV11-2 to TRBJ2-3; no reliable D call. Germline-derived CDR1 and CDR2 are SGHAT and FQNNGV. The CDR3 runs 14 residues. With 2 bases removed from V and 5 bases from J, the gap between germline ends came to 11 bases. CDR3 sequence reads: CASSLMFSRDTQYF. In nucleotides, the CDR3 is TGTGCCAGCAGCTTAATGTTTTCCCGAGATACGCAGTATTTT.

DNA for the CDR3: TGCGCCAGCAGCTTCCAACCCGGGACAGCAAACACCGGGGAGCTGTTTTTT. Residues: CASSFQPGTANTGELFF. The rearrangement links TRBV5-1 to TRBJ2-2, with TRBD1 matching 7 bases. The CDR3 contains 17 residues. CDR1 is SGHRS and CDR2 is YFSETQ in the germline V gene. Trimming removed 2 bases from V and 2 bases from J; junction bases left unmatched: 9.

There are a few counts of this clone. The chain couples TRBV30 to TRBJ1-6; D remains ambiguous. The CDR3 sequence is 15 residues long. V dropped 1 base and J dropped 9 bases, with 16 bases sitting between them. Germline lookup yields CDR1 GTSNPN and CDR2 SVGIG (reference sequence). CDR3: CAWSGEDQRASPLHF. In DNA, the CDR3 is TGTGCCTGGAGTGGGGAGGACCAGAGGGCTTCACCCCTCCACTTT.

The J gene is TRBJ1-1, the V gene TRBV29-1, with no clear D. This CDR3 contains 13 residues. Trimming shortened V by 4 bases and J by 2 bases, and 11 bases separated the two germline ends. CDR1 and CDR2 (germline): SQVTM, ANQGSEA. This CDR3 reads CSVVTVTNTEAFF. CDR3 coding DNA: TGCAGCGTTGTTACGGTTACCAACACTGAAGCTTTCTTT. The whole variable domain, remainder taken from reference TRBV29-1 and TRBJ1-1, is SAVISQKPSRDICQRGTSLTIQCQVDSQVTMMFWYRQQPGQSLTLIATANQGSEATYESGFVIDKFPISRPNLTFSTLTVSNMSPEDSSIYLCSVVTVTNTEAFFGQGTRLTVV.

This clone was counted only a few times. The chain carries TRBV7-9 and TRBJ2-7; tentatively, D is TRBD1 (6 bases). The CDR3 is made up of 13 amino acids. CDR1 is SEHNR, CDR2 FQNEAQ, per germline (reference sequence). With 8 bases removed from V and 0 bases from J, the gap between germline ends came to 11 bases. The CDR3 sequence: CASGGRSSYEQYF. Written as DNA, the CDR3 is TGTGCCAGCGGGGGCAGGAGCTCCTACGAGCAGTACTTC.

The count of this clone is one. This rearrangement joins TRBV7-2 to TRBJ1-1; D may be TRBD1 (5 bases). Germline CDR1 SGHTA, CDR2 FQGNSA. The CDR3 is 14 residues long. Trimming cost V 6 bases and J 4 bases, with 15 bases left between them. The CDR3 spells CASSQGRPSTEAFF. CDR3 coding DNA: TGTGCCAGCAGTCAGGGTCGGCCGAGCACTGAAGCTTTCTTT.

The rearrangement links TRBV9 to TRBJ2-7, with TRBD2 as a possible D gene (6 bases). V lost 0 bases and J 5 bases, leaving 9 bases between the germline ends. CDR1 and CDR2 from the germline V gene are SGDLS and YYNGEE. CDR3 length equals 13 residues. CDR3 sequence: CASSVVPSDEQYF. CDR3 sequence (DNA): TGTGCCAGCAGCGTAGTCCCTAGCGACGAGCAGTACTTC.

The V call is TRBV5-1, the J call TRBJ1-4, with unresolved D. V was trimmed by 4 bases and J by 4 bases, leaving 8 bases between them. This CDR3 contains 13 residues. Germline lookup yields CDR1 SGHRS and CDR2 YFSETQ. CDR3 in DNA: TGCGCCAGCAGCAACGACAATAATGAAAAACTGTTTTTT. Protein sequence: CASSNDNNEKLFF.

This clone occurred a few times. The CDR3 DNA follows: TGCAGCCCCTGGCAGTTTCCCCTAAATGAGCAGTTCTTC. It codes for CSPWQFPLNEQFF. The rearrangement links TRBV29-1 to TRBJ2-1; D is undetermined. The CDR3 has 13 residues. V was shortened by 8 bases and J by 7 bases, with 18 bases between the two germline ends. In germline, CDR1 is SQVTM, CDR2 ANQGSEA.

This clone was detected only a few times. The genes are TRBV29-1 and TRBJ2-1; 7 bases align to TRBD2. With V trimmed by 7 bases and J by 9 bases, 9 bases remained unmatched. The CDR3 runs to 12 residues. Germline V gives CDR1 SQVTM, CDR2 ANQGSEA. The DNA for the CDR3 is TGCAGCGCTTGGGGGAGGGATACTGAGCAGTTCTTC. This translates into CSAWGRDTEQFF.

This clone has only a few counts. The V and J genes are TRBV29-1 and TRBJ1-1; D uncertain. Germline CDR1 SQVTM, CDR2 ANQGSEA. The CDR3 extends over 12 amino acids. V lost 6 bases, J lost 0 bases, and 8 bases lay in between. In nucleotides, the CDR3 is TGCAGCGTGTACACAGTGAACACTGAAGCTTTCTTT. This translates into CSVYTVNTEAFF.

The rearrangement joins TRBV5-4 to TRBJ2-3, with unresolved D. This CDR3 is 13 amino acids long. Per germline, CDR1 SGHNT and CDR2 YYREEE (reference sequence). V shed 0 bases and J shed 0 bases, with 2 bases lying between them. The CDR3 sequence is CASSLDSTDTQYF. CDR3 DNA sequence: TGTGCCAGCAGCTTGGACAGCACAGATACGCAGTATTTT.

This clone has only a few counts. The CDR3 is CASSQDHRGGEETQYF. CDR3 sequence (DNA): TGCGCCAGCAGCCAAGATCATAGAGGGGGCGAAGAGACCCAGTACTTC. The rearrangement links TRBV4-1 to TRBJ2-5; 7 positions agree with TRBD1. Trimming took 0 bases from V and 3 from J; bases not matched to a gene: 7. The CDR3 covers 16 residues. CDR1 and CDR2 (germline): MGHRA, YSYEKL.